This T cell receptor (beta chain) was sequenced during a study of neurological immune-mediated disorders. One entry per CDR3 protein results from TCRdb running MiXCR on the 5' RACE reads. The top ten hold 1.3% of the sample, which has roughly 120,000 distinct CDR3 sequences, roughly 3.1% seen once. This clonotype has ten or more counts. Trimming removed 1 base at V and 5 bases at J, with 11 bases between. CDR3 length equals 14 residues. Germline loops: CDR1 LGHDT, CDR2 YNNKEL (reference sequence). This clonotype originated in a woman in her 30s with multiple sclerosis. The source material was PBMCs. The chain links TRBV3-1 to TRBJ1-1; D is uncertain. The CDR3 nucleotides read TGTGCCAGCAGCCAAGTCAGCGCGGGGACTGAAGCTTTCTTT. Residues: CASSQVSAGTEAFF.